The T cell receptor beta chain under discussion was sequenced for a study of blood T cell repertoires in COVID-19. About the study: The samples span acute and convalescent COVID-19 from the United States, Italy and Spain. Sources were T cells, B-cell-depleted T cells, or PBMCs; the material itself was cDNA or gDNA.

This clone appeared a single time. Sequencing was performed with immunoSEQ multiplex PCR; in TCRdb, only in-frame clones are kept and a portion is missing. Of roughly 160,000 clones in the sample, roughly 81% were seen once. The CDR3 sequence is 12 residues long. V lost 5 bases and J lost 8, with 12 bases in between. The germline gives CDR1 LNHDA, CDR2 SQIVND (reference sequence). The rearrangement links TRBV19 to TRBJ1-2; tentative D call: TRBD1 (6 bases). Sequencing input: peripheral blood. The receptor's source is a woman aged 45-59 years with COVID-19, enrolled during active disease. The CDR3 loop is CASSRDRLGYTF. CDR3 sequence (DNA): TGTGCCAGTAGTCGCGACAGGCTGGGCTACACCTTC.